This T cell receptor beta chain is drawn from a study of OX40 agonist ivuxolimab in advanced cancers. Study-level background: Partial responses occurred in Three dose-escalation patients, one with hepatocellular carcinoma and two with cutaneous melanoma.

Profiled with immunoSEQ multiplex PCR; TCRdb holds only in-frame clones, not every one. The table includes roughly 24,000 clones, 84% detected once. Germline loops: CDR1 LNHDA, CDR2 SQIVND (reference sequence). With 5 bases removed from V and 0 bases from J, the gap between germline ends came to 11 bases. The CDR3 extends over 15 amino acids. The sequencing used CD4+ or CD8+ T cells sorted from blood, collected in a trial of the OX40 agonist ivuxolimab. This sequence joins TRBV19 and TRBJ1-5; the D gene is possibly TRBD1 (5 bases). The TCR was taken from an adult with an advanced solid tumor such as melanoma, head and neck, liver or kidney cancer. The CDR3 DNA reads TGTGCCAGTAGTCCCAGACAGTTTAGCAATCAGCCCCAGCATTTT. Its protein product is CASSPRQFSNQPQHF.